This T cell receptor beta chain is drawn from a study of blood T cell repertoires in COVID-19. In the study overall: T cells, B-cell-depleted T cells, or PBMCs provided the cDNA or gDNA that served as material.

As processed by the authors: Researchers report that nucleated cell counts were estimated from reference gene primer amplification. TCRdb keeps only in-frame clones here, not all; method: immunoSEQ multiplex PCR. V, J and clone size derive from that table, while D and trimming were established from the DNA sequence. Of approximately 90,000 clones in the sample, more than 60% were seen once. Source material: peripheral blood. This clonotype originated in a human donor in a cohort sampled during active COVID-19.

CDR3 region: CASSPGPNTIYF. The CDR3 coding sequence is TGTGCCAGCAGCCCCGGTCCTAACACCATATATTTT. This chain links TRBV6-5 with TRBJ1-3; D gene uncertain. The CDR3 has 12 amino acids. Trimming cost V 6 bases and J 7 bases, with 10 bases left between them. From germline, CDR1 is MNHEY and CDR2 SVGAGI.